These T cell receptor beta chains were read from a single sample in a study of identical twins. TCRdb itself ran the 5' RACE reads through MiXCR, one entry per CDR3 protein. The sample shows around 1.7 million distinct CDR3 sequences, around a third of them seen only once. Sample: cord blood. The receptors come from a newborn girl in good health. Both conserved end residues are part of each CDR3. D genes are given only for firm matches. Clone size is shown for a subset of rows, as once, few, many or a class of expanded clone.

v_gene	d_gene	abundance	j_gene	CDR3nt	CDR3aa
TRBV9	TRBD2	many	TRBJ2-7	TGTGCCAGCAGTGCGACTAGCGGGGGGTACGAGCAGTACTTC	CASSATSGGYEQYF
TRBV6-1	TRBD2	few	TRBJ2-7	TGTGCCAGCAGTGAAGCGCTCCTAGCGGGAGTCGAGCAGTACTTC	CASSEALLAGVEQYF
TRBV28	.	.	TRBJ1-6	TGTGCCAGTCGCACCGGGACCCTGATCTATAATTCACCCCTCCACTTT	CASRTGTLIYNSPLHF
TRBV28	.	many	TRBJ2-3	TGTGCCAGCAGTTTTCGCGGTCCGTTCGATCCTCCGGATACGCAGTATTTT	CASSFRGPFDPPDTQYF
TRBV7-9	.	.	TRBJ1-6	TGTGCCAGCACCGAGGACGGGAAATTGAATTCACCCCTCCACTTT	CASTEDGKLNSPLHF
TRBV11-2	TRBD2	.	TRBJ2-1	TGTGCCAGCAGCCCTCGGACTAGCGGATTGAGCTCCTACAATGAGCAGTTCTTC	CASSPRTSGLSSYNEQFF
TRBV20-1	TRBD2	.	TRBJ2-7	TGCAGTGCTGGGGGGGACTACGAGCAGTACTTC	CSAGGDYEQYF
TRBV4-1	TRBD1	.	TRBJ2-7	TGCGCCAGCAGCCACGACAGGGTTGAGCAGTACTTC	CASSHDRVEQYF
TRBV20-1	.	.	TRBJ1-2	TGCAGTGCTAGAGAGGATAAGGGTGGCTACACCTTC	CSAREDKGGYTF
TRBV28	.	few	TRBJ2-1	TGTGCCAGCAGTTTTGGGGCTAGCCTTTGGTTCTTC	CASSFGASLWFF
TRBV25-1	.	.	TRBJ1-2	TGTGCCAGCAGTCCCCAAGGGGGATTTAGTGGAGTCTATGGCTACACCTTC	CASSPQGGFSGVYGYTF
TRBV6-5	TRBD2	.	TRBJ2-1	TGTGCCAGCAGTTACACGGTAGCGGGAGGGCCTAACGAGCAGTTCTTC	CASSYTVAGGPNEQFF
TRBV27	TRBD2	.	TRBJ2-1	TGTGCCAGCAGTTTATCACGGGGCGCGGGACTAGCGGCCTACAATGAGCAGTTCTTC	CASSLSRGAGLAAYNEQFF
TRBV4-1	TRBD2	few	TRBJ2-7	TGCGCCAGCAGCCAAGAAAGTCTAGCGGGTAAACCGTACTTC	CASSQESLAGKPYF
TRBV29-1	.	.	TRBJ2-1	TGCAGCGCTCGCCGGTACGACAGGGGGCGTCTAGCGGGAGAGAGGAACAATGAGCAGTTCTTC	CSARRYDRGRLAGERNNEQFF
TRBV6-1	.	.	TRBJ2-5	TGTGCCAGCAGTGAAGTTGGGGGGAACCAAGAGACCCAGTACTTC	CASSEVGGNQETQYF
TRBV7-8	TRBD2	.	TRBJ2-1	TGTGCCAGCAGCAACCCCTCGGGACTAGCGGGATACAATGAGCAGTTCTTC	CASSNPSGLAGYNEQFF
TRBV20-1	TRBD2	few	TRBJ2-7	TGCAGTGCTAGAGACTGGACTAGCGGGAGGTCTCACTACGAGCAGTACTTC	CSARDWTSGRSHYEQYF
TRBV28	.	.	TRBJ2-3	TGTGCCAACCGCAGGAAGGTCCACAGCACAGATACGCAGTATTTT	CANRRKVHSTDTQYF
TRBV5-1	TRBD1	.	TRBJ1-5	TGCGCCAGCAGCTTGGGGGTCACGACAGGGGGGGATCAGCCCCAGCATTTT	CASSLGVTTGGDQPQHF
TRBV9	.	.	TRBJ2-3	TGTGCCAGCAGCGCCGGACCAGATACGCAGTATTTT	CASSAGPDTQYF
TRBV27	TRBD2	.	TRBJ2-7	TGTGCCAGCAGTTTTAGTACTAGCGGCTACGAGCAGTACTTC	CASSFSTSGYEQYF
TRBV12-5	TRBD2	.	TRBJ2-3	TGTGCTAGTGGTTTGGTAGTGGCGGGGGGGCCAGATACGCAGTATTTT	CASGLVVAGGPDTQYF
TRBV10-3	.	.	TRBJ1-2	TGTGCCATCACAGGACTTACAAGCTATGGCTACACCTTC	CAITGLTSYGYTF
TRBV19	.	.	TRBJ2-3	TGTGCCACCTTCAGGGGAGATACGCAGTATTTT	CATFRGDTQYF
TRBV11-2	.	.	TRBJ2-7	TGTGCCAGCGGATCGGGTTTAAGCTCCTACAATGAGCAGTACTTC	CASGSGLSSYNEQYF
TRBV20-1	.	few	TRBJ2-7	TGCAGTGCTAGACCAGGGGGGTCCTACGAGCAGTACTTC	CSARPGGSYEQYF
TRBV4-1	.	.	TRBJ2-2	TGCGCCAGCAGCCAACTCCGACAGTTTGCACACACCGGGGAGCTGTTTTTT	CASSQLRQFAHTGELFF